The text below deals with one TCR beta chain. Its cognate antigen has yet to be identified. Base qualities are not provided; no much larger clone lies one nucleotide away. From each donor, a single peripheral blood sample of 95 to 150 mL on average was drawn into heparinised tubes. A BD FACSAria II was used to sort naive, central memory, regulatory and stem cell-like memory CD4+ T cells with a panel that included CD45RO, CCR7, CD25, CD127, CD95 and CD27. A purity above 95% was achieved for all sorted populations. PBMCs were isolated immediately by Lymphoprep density gradient centrifugation and stained directly without culture. To minimize batch effects, samples were stained and sorted in pairs, one healthy donor with one patient per experiment. This entry comes from a study of beta chain features in type 1 diabetes (dated by TCRdb to the late 2010s). Context from the whole study: No differences in mean age, gender distribution, total cell number or subset yield were found between patients and healthy donors. A total of roughly 110 million sorted cells were examined across all samples, and the number of cells per subset was strongly correlated with RNA yield. The study compared TCRB repertoires of sorted circulating CD4+ T cell subsets between recently diagnosed type 1 diabetes patients and matched healthy donors. Whereas all 30 or so donors provided naive and central memory subsets, regulatory and stem cell-like memory subsets were isolated from just 8 patients and about 8 healthy donors. Beyond this particular receptor, the publication reports: PCR might favor shorter templates, but patient and control samples were amplified and corrected together, so any skew would affect both groups equally. At VDJ recombination sites, patients with type 1 diabetes made fewer insertions and deleted more nucleotides, a pattern implying thymic rearrangement abnormalities. In all four CD4+ subsets, TCRB CDR3 length was moderately but significantly shorter in type 1 diabetes patients. Because small numbers of individuals were included in the HLA sub-analyses, any influence of HLA type on TCRB rearrangement was left unresolved. Because cDNA rather than genomic DNA was sequenced, highly expressing activated cells could have been over-represented, although no difference in activation and CD3 levels was found between groups. Naive, central memory and regulatory TCRB repertoires appeared more similar among patients than among healthy donors.

All of the isolated RNA was reverse transcribed with the High Capacity cDNA Reverse Transcription Kit, so expressed TCRB transcripts were sequenced. Deep immunoSEQ sequencing was performed on naive, central memory and regulatory T cell samples, with an average of about 3.57 million total reads per sample. Sorted cells were lysed in RLT buffer and RNA was extracted with DNase-treated RNeasy Micro or Mini kits, depending on cell number. Each cell subset was processed on its own to prevent cross-contamination, while patient and healthy donor samples were processed together. The immunoSEQ multiplex PCR was used to amplify TCRB sequences from cDNA, yielding 87-bp fragments that span the CDR3 region. Sequencing of the amplicons was performed on the Illumina HiSeq platform. The published analysis was carried out like this. PCR bias was computationally corrected using synthetic template baselines, reads within Hamming distance 2 were collapsed, and singletons that could not be merged were discarded. By aligning reads against IMGT, V, D and J genes, CDR3 length, and insertions or deletions at six rearrangement sites were assigned. Within each subset, clonotype counts were normalized to the number of sorted cells before true diversity and Gini coefficients were calculated with the tcR R package. The overlap coefficient, calculated on TCRB nucleotide sequences, was used to quantify repertoire sharing. TCRdb provides this immuneACCESS table in a form limited to in-frame rearrangements. Some clones are lacking; in checked studies, under half of them reflect an unresolved V gene, and why the rest are absent is not known. V and J calls plus clone size are reproduced from that table; the DNA served to infer D and trimming. Here the sample has roughly 300,000 clones; 14% occur a single time. The ten largest clones capture 6.7% of the sample.

V is pared back by 4 bases and J by 5 bases, with 12 bases lying between the germline termini. Reading the germline V gene (reference sequence) gives CDR1 SGHKS and CDR2 YYEKEE. Reading from cysteine to phenylalanine, the CDR3 counts 13 amino acids. Only the CDR3 part of the read is kept: 39 bases, read in frame from the first base. This receptor was taken from a man aged 30 to 45 in good health. Sequencing was performed on central memory CD4+ T cells from blood. In this chain, TRBV5-5 is recombined with TRBJ1-1, with the D gene uncertain. The CDR3 protein sequence reads: CASSGIRRTEAFF. In nucleotides, the sequence is TGTGCCAGCAGCGGGATAAGGCGGACTGAAGCTTTCTTT.